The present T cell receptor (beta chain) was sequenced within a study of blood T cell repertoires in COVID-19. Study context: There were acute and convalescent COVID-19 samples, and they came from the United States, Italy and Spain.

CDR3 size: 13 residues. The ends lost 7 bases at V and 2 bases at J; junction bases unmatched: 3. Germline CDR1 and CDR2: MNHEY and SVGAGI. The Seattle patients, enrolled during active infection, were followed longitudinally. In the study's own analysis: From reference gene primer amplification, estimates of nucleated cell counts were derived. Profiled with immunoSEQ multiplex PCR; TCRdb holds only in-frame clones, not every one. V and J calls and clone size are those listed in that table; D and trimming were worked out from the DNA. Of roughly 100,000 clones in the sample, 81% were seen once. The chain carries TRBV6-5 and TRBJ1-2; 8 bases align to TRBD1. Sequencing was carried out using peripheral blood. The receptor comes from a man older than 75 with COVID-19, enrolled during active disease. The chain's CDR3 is CASIGQGNYGYTF. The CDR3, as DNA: TGTGCCAGCATAGGACAGGGAAACTATGGCTACACCTTC.